This T cell receptor (beta chain) was captured by sequencing in a study of shared clonotypes between healthy human individuals. Findings and limits, study-wide: Clonotypes shared by all four sorted-subset donors had higher generation probabilities than non-shared clonotypes.

As regards this clone: Its matching antigen is unknown.

Assay: immunoSEQ multiplex PCR; the TCRdb copy retains only in-frame clones and omits some. The table has roughly 890,000 clones, 80% to 95% seen once. Naivety among CD8 cells was defined by CD45RO negativity and positive CCR7 selection, thereby excluding terminally differentiated effector memory CD45RA+ cells. This CDR3 spans 16 amino acids. V was trimmed by 5 bases and J by 4 bases, leaving 20 bases between them. Germline CDR1 reads SEHNR; CDR2 reads FQNEAQ (reference sequence). The origin of this receptor is a man under 40 in good health. V and J are TRBV7-9 and TRBJ1-2, with TRBD1 as a possible D gene (5 bases). The sequenced sample consisted of naive CD8+ T cells sorted from blood. This CDR3 reads CASSTSGQPLFYGYTF. The CDR3 DNA sequence: TGTGCCAGCAGCACCTCGGGGCAGCCCTTATTCTATGGCTACACCTTC.